This T cell receptor beta chain is drawn from a study of T cell responses to AZD1222 COVID-19 vaccine. Germline CDR1 reads SGDLS; CDR2 reads YYNGEE. The CDR3 extends over 15 amino acids. V was pared by 4 bases and J by 7 bases, with 11 bases of the junction left unmatched. Clones were sequenced by immunoSEQ multiplex PCR, and TCRdb holds only the in-frame ones, with some missing. Of 85,000 to 130,000 clones listed, about 92% are singletons. With regard to this clone: Its antigen is unidentified.

Study-level results: Clonal diversity may have been underestimated in mostly white British donors. Of spike-specific TCRs, nearly half reportedly target regions left unmutated in variants. Across the whole spike, CD4 TCRs peaked at regions 160-218 and 743-854.

The chain recombines TRBV9 with TRBJ2-7, with 10 bases that match TRBD1. Sequencing was performed on peripheral blood, taken 28 days after the second AZD1222 dose. The clonotype originates from an adult who received the AZD1222 COVID-19 vaccine. The CDR3 DNA reads TGTGCCAGCAGCTTGACAGGGGGCCCTGCAACAGAGCAGTACTTC. It translates to CASSLTGGPATEQYF.